This TCR beta chain was retrieved from a study of T cell responses to AZD1222 COVID-19 vaccine. Germline V gene sequence: CDR1 SQVTM, CDR2 ANQGSEA. The length of the CDR3 is 14 residues. About this clone: One junction end disagrees with the germline gene, perhaps due to a read error.

Libraries were prepared by immunoSEQ multiplex PCR; TCRdb keeps only in-frame clonotypes and omits some of them. The sample has 250,000 to 300,000 clones; 85% to 95% are singletons. The clonotype originates from an adult who received the AZD1222 COVID-19 vaccine. This specimen was peripheral blood, taken 28 days after the second AZD1222 dose. This sequence joins TRBV29-1 and TRBJ2-7; 12 bases agree with TRBD2. The CDR3 DNA is TGCAGCGTTGAAGGGACAGGGAGGACTAGCGGGGAACCATTC. This sequence encodes CSVEGTGRTSGEPF.